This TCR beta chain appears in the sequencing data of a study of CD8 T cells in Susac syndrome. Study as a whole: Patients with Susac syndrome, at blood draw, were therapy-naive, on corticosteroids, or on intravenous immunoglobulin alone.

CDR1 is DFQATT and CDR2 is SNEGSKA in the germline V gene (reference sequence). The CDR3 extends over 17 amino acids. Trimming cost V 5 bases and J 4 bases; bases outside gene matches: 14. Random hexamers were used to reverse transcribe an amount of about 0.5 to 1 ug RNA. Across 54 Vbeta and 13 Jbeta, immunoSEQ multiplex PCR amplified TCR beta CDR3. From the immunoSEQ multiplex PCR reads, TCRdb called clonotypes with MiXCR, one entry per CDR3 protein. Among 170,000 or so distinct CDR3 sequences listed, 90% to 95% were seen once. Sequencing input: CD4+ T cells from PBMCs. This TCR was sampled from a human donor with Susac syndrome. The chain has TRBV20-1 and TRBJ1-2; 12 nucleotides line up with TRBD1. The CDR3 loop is CSAPPGTGGPQTYGYTF. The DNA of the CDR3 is TGCAGTGCTCCACCAGGGACAGGGGGCCCGCAAACCTATGGCTACACCTTC.